The 2 T cell receptor beta chains given below trace back to one sample, sequenced in a study of cytomegalovirus exposure and HLA in healthy donors. Researchers ran the PCR with 60 Vbeta and 13 Jbeta primers. Produced via immunoSEQ multiplex PCR; TCRdb's table is partial and in-frame only. The sample carries some 190,000 clones, 75% to 85% recorded once. Sequenced material: PBMCs. These receptors all stem from a woman between 25 and 40 years old in good health and CMV-seropositive.

CDR3 sequence: CASRSGQWRYTF. The CDR3 nucleotides read TGTGCCAGTAGATCGGGACAGTGGCGCTACACCTTC. The genes are TRBV19 and TRBJ1-2, with 7 bases that match TRBD1. Germline CDR1 LNHDA, CDR2 SQIVND (reference sequence). V gave up 6 bases and J gave up 9 bases; unmatched junction bases: 7. This CDR3 has 12 residues.

The gene calls are TRBV2 and TRBJ1-1; 7 bases fit TRBD1. CDR1 is SNHLY and CDR2 is FYNNEI in the germline V gene. V lost 4 bases, J lost 0 bases, and 5 bases stayed unmatched. The CDR3 length is 15 residues. As DNA, the CDR3 is TGTGCCAGCAGTGTAGGGGGCACCTTGAACACTGAAGCTTTCTTT. It codes for CASSVGGTLNTEAFF.